This T cell receptor beta chain was captured by sequencing in a study of PD-1 blockade in classical Hodgkin lymphoma. Study-wide results and limits: Newly diagnosed patients were said to have less baseline TCR diversity than healthy donors did. What caused the repertoire differences, perhaps disease activity or prior therapy, remains undefined. CD4+ TCR diversity climbed significantly by C4D1, unlike CD8+ TCR diversity.

The patients all showed relapse after autologous stem cell transplantation, while their brentuximab vedotin exposure varied. TCRdb's table, derived via immunoSEQ multiplex PCR, lists solely in-frame clones and lacks some. The sample shows roughly 50,000 clones, approximately 81% of them seen only once. Regarding this clone: Its antigen is not known.

This CDR3 spans 16 amino acids. V was clipped by 4 bases and J by 0 bases; unmatched bases: 4. The germline V gene has CDR1 SGHRS and CDR2 YFSETQ. This specimen consisted of peripheral blood mononuclear cells (PBMCs), obtained at baseline. This clonotype was sampled from a human donor with classical Hodgkin lymphoma. The rearrangement links TRBV5-1 to TRBJ1-6; TRBD1 aligns across 7 bases. The CDR3 spells CASSVQGNSYNSPLHF. The CDR3 DNA follows: TGCGCCAGCAGCGTACAGGGGAACTCCTATAATTCACCCCTCCACTTT.